The 10 T cell receptor beta chains presented below share a single source sample, sequenced in a study of Ad26.COV2.S vaccination and SARS-CoV-2 variants. Treatment given: some 20 received Ad26.COV2.S at low or high dose, single or two shots; about five received placebo; per-sample allocation not given. At day 63 after the first vaccine or placebo injection, samples were drawn. Sequenced by immunoSEQ multiplex PCR; TCRdb stores in-frame clones only, minus some. The sample consists of a few hundred thousand clones, 83% of them appearing once. Sequencing used peripheral blood, obtained in a trial of Ad26.COV2.S vaccine versus placebo. Source of these receptors: a person between 18 and 60 years old who received the Ad26.COV2.S COVID-19 vaccine or a placebo.

The V gene is TRBV30, the J gene TRBJ2-3; 8 nucleotides match TRBD1. Germline CDR1 is GTSNPN and CDR2 is SVGIG (reference sequence). The length of the CDR3 is 12 residues. The J segment lost 3 bases and the V segment lost 5 bases, leaving 1 base of the junction unmatched. The CDR3 loop reads CAWDRGTDTQYF. CDR3 sequence (DNA): TGTGCCTGGGACAGGGGAACAGATACGCAGTATTTT.

This chain links TRBV9 with TRBJ1-2, with D unresolved. The germline gives CDR1 SGDLS, CDR2 YYNGEE. The CDR3 loop spans 12 amino acids. Trimming pared 5 bases from V and 8 bases from J, leaving 13 bases between. The CDR3 DNA reads as TGTGCCAGCAGGACGGACCGGAGGGGCTACACCTTC. This gives the protein CASRTDRRGYTF.

The chain couples TRBV19 to TRBJ1-2, with D unresolved. Germline V gives CDR1 LNHDA, CDR2 SQIVND (reference sequence). CDR3 length: 15 residues. Trimming removed 5 bases from V and 4 bases from J, with 17 bases in between. The CDR3 protein is CASSSSSGNLYGYTF. The CDR3 nucleotides are TGTGCCAGTAGTTCCTCTTCGGGGAACCTCTATGGCTACACCTTC.

The chain links TRBV24-1 to TRBJ2-1; TRBD2 agrees at 12 bases. V dropped 3 bases and J dropped 7; count of bases not matched to a gene: 6. The CDR3 sequence is 16 residues long. CDR1 KGHDR and CDR2 SFDVKD come from the germline V gene. The CDR3 loop reads CATSDPTSGSRNEQFF. The DNA for the CDR3 is TGTGCCACCAGTGATCCGACTAGCGGGAGTCGTAATGAGCAGTTCTTC.

V gene TRBV5-5 combines with J gene TRBJ1-2; no firm D call. Trimming stripped 0 bases from V and 4 bases from J, with 7 bases between. Per the germline V gene, CDR1 is SGHKS and CDR2 is YYEKEE (reference sequence). The CDR3 totals 13 residues. The CDR3 nucleotides are TGTGCCAGCAGCTTGGAAGGGCTCTATGGCTACACCTTC. Its protein is CASSLEGLYGYTF.

V gene TRBV11-2 combines with J gene TRBJ2-3, with D perhaps matching TRBD2 (5 bases). V was cut by 5 bases and J by 6 bases, with 9 bases left in between. The germline V gene has CDR1 SGHAT and CDR2 FQNNGV. The CDR3 length is 12 residues. CDR3 in amino acids: CASSLIADTQYF. The CDR3 nucleotides are TGTGCCAGCAGCCTCATAGCGGATACGCAGTATTTT.

This chain connects TRBV11-3 to TRBJ2-5; D may be TRBD2 (5 bases). CDR1 and CDR2 (germline): SGHNT, YENEEA. This CDR3 is 13 amino acids long. Trimming left V 4 bases short and J 2 bases short, with 8 bases between. For the CDR3, the DNA is TGTGCCAGCAGCTCTAGCTTTCAAGAGACCCAGTACTTC. It specifies CASSSSFQETQYF.

The rearrangement uses TRBV24-1 and TRBJ2-5; 8 bases are a match to TRBD2. With V trimmed by 6 bases and J by 4 bases, 9 bases remained unmatched. Per the germline V gene, CDR1 is KGHDR and CDR2 is SFDVKD. The CDR3 has 15 amino acids. CDR3 loop: CATSLTSGRTETQYF. The CDR3, as DNA: TGTGCCACCAGTCTCACTAGCGGAAGGACAGAGACCCAGTACTTC.

V and J are TRBV10-2 and TRBJ1-2; possibly TRBD1 for D (6 bases). The germline V gene has CDR1 WSHSY and CDR2 SAAADI. This CDR3 comprises 12 residues. Trimming removed 3 bases at V and 7 bases at J, with 9 bases between. CDR3 protein: CASSDGQFGYTF. In DNA, the CDR3 is TGCGCCAGCAGTGATGGACAGTTTGGCTACACCTTC.

The gene calls are TRBV10-3 and TRBJ2-7; 10 nucleotides match TRBD2. Germline CDR1 and CDR2: ENHRY and SYGVKD. This CDR3 is built from 16 residues. Trimming at V came to 3 bases and at J to 2 bases, leaving 7 bases not matched to a gene. CDR3: CAISDSSSGSPYEQYF. As DNA, the CDR3 is TGTGCCATCAGTGACTCTTCTAGCGGGAGCCCCTACGAGCAGTACTTC.